These 30 T cell receptor beta chains originate from one sample sequenced in a study of blood T cells in healthy people across ages. A sample-barcoded 5' primer and a J-beta primer mix were used in a second PCR of roughly 6 to 12 cycles. TCRdb itself ran the 5' RACE reads through MiXCR, one entry per CDR3 protein. Here the sample spans about 1.1 million distinct CDR3 sequences, around two fifths being singletons. The sequenced sample was blood. Receptors originate from a young man in good health.

On this clonotype: One junction end does not reproduce the germline sequence, and a read error may be involved. The rearrangement uses TRBV7-7 and TRBJ2-5; TRBD1 aligns across 8 bases. CDR1 and CDR2 (germline): SSHAT, FNYEAQ (reference sequence). This CDR3 spans 13 amino acids. Written as DNA, the CDR3 is TGTGCTAGCAGCCAACAGGGGGAAGAGACCCAGTACTTC. Protein: CASSQQGEETQYF.

V and J are TRBV7-2 and TRBJ2-7, with D unresolved. Deletions cut 8 bases from V and 2 bases from J, with 13 bases between. Per the germline V gene, CDR1 is SGHTA and CDR2 is FQGNSA. There are 13 residues in the CDR3. CDR3: CASRHTETYEQYF. CDR3 DNA: TGTGCCAGCCGACACACAGAGACCTACGAGCAGTACTTC.

J is TRBJ1-2 and V is TRBV18; tentative D call: TRBD1 (6 bases). Looked up from germline, CDR1 is KGHSH and CDR2 is LQKENI. This CDR3 comprises 14 residues. The V end was cut by 3 bases, the J end by 5 bases, with 13 bases between. The CDR3 region is CASSPSGQFYGYTF. The CDR3 DNA sequence: TGTGCCAGCTCACCTTCAGGACAGTTTTATGGCTACACCTTC.

There are a few counts of this clonotype. The V call is TRBV16, the J call TRBJ1-1; D is possibly TRBD1 (6 bases). The germline V gene has CDR1 KGHSY and CDR2 FQNENV. V was trimmed by 4 bases and J by 3 bases, leaving 15 bases between them. This CDR3 is 15 amino acids long. CDR3 in amino acids: CASSPYRVGDTEAFF. CDR3 DNA: TGTGCCAGCAGCCCCTACAGGGTGGGGGACACTGAAGCTTTCTTT.

This sequence joins TRBV18 and TRBJ1-1, with TRBD1 as a possible D gene (5 bases). CDR1 is KGHSH and CDR2 is LQKENI in the germline V gene. The CDR3 spans 16 residues. V was shortened by 6 bases and J by 5 bases, with 22 bases between the two germline ends. In nucleotides, the CDR3 is TGTGCCAGCTCCCCGATGAGGGACTCCAGTGGAACTGAAGCTTTCTTT. Translated, it gives CASSPMRDSSGTEAFF.

This clonotype has more than one count but fewer than ten. The chain employs TRBV6-2 or TRBV6-3 and TRBJ1-2; the D is unclear. Germline CDR1 is MNHEY and CDR2 is SVGEGT. V lost 8 bases and J lost 7, with 20 bases in between. The CDR3 is 14 residues long. CDR3 bases: TGTGCCAGCTCGACTCCTAGCCTCGGCTTTGGCTACACCTTC. Residues: CASSTPSLGFGYTF.

V and J are TRBV5-6 and TRBJ1-2; D not certain. The CDR3 loop spans 15 amino acids. CDR1 SGHDT and CDR2 YYEEEE come from the germline V gene. The ends were cut back, 5 bases at V and 0 bases at J, with 14 bases in the middle. CDR3 protein: CASSHSRRANYGYTF. The CDR3 DNA follows: TGTGCCAGCAGTCATTCTAGGAGAGCTAACTATGGCTACACCTTC.

This chain uses TRBV4-3 with TRBJ2-1, with TRBD2 matching 11 bases. Per germline, CDR1 LGHNA and CDR2 YSLEER. The CDR3 spans 14 residues. V lost 0 bases and J lost 14; bases outside the gene matches: 6. Written as DNA, the CDR3 is TGCGCCAGCAGCCAAGAAGGCCTAGCGGGGGGTAAGTTCTTC. Residues: CASSQEGLAGGKFF.

The chain is built from TRBV5-6 and TRBJ2-7, with TRBD2 as a possible D gene (7 bases). The V gene lost 0 bases and the J gene lost 7 bases, with 17 bases spanning the gap. CDR3 length: 15 residues. CDR1 and CDR2 from the germline V gene are SGHDT and YYEEEE. CDR3 protein: CASSLGGGPYNEQYF. The DNA of the CDR3 is TGTGCCAGCAGCTTGGGGGGGGGCCCCTACAATGAGCAGTACTTC.

The chain couples TRBV2 to TRBJ1-5; D is possibly TRBD1 (5 bases). The CDR3 loop spans 16 amino acids. V was clipped by 3 bases and J by 7 bases, with 19 bases between them. Germline V gene lookup returns CDR1 SNHLY and CDR2 FYNNEI. CDR3 sequence (DNA): TGTGCCAGCAGTGACCAGGGCAGGGTGATAAACCAGCCCCAGCATTTT. It encodes CASSDQGRVINQPQHF.

This clonotype has only a few counts. This chain connects TRBV6-5 to TRBJ1-2; 9 bases align to TRBD1. V gave up 6 bases and J gave up 0 bases; unmatched junction bases: 2. CDR3 length: 14 amino acids. CDR1 and CDR2 (germline): MNHEY, SVGAGI. The CDR3 DNA is TGTGCCAGCAGAGGACAGGGGACTAACTATGGCTACACCTTC. Translation: CASRGQGTNYGYTF.

This clonotype occurred a few times. The CDR3 bases are TGCAGTGCTAGGGAGAGCGACGGGGAGCTGTTTTTT. Translating gives CSARESDGELFF. This rearrangement joins TRBV20-1 to TRBJ2-2; D is unresolved. The CDR3 is 12 residues long. The V gene's germline CDR1 is DFQATT and CDR2 SNEGSKA (reference sequence). V lost 3 bases and J lost 7, with 9 bases in between.

This rearrangement joins TRBV20-1 to TRBJ2-7; 11 nucleotides line up with TRBD2. The J call may be in error: the DNA end matches TRBJ2-5 better. CDR1 is DFQATT, CDR2 SNEGSKA, per germline (reference sequence). There are 14 residues in the CDR3. Here the CDR3 reads CSAREALAGGTQYF. For the CDR3, the DNA is TGCAGTGCTAGAGAGGCCCTAGCGGGAGGGACCCAGTACTTC.

This clonotype was found a few times. The chain uses TRBV4-2 and TRBJ2-3, with D possibly matching TRBD2 (7 bases). CDR1 LGHNA and CDR2 YNFKEQ come from the germline V gene. With 3 bases removed from V and 4 bases from J, the gap between germline ends came to 17 bases. The length of the CDR3 is 16 residues. In nucleotides, the CDR3 is TGTGCCAGCAGCCAGTGGGGGGGCCAATCATCAGATACGCAGTATTTT. This encodes CASSQWGGQSSDTQYF.

V gene TRBV7-9 combines with J gene TRBJ1-2; possible D gene TRBD1, 5 bases. Deletions cut 4 bases from V and 4 bases from J, with 16 bases between. Looked up from germline, CDR1 is SEHNR and CDR2 is FQNEAQ (reference sequence). The CDR3 consists of 15 residues. The chain's CDR3 is CASSSRDRYPYGYTF. The CDR3 DNA sequence: TGTGCCAGCAGCTCACGGGACCGCTATCCCTATGGCTACACCTTC.

The chain links TRBV20-1 to TRBJ1-4; a weak D match, TRBD1 (5 bases). Germline V gene lookup returns CDR1 DFQATT and CDR2 SNEGSKA (reference sequence). This CDR3 is 15 amino acids long. Trimming cost V 0 bases and J 7 bases, with 15 bases left between them. The CDR3 DNA reads as TGCAGTGCTAGAGACTACTCAGGGTTATTTGAAAAACTGTTTTTT. This encodes CSARDYSGLFEKLFF.

The genes are TRBV5-1 and TRBJ2-1; 9 nucleotides agree with TRBD2. This CDR3 spans 17 amino acids. The V gene end was trimmed by 0 bases and the J gene end by 8 bases; junction bases not matched to a gene: 12. Germline assignment: CDR1 SGHRS and CDR2 YFSETQ. As DNA, the CDR3 is TGCGCCAGCAGCTTGGATCGCCGCGGGGGGGTTTTAGATGAGCAGTTCTTC. Protein: CASSLDRRGGVLDEQFF.

The chain is built from TRBV7-2 and TRBJ2-1; possibly TRBD1 or TRBD2 for D (6 bases each). Looked up from germline, CDR1 is SGHTA and CDR2 is FQGNSA. This CDR3 is 11 amino acids long. With 8 bases removed from V and 7 bases from J, the gap between germline ends came to 9 bases. The CDR3 coding sequence is TGTGCCAGCCAGGGGAGGAATGAGCAGTTCTTC. Residues: CASQGRNEQFF.

This clonotype was found a few times. This chain links TRBV12-3 or TRBV12-4 with TRBJ1-2; D gene unclear. With 4 bases removed from V and 2 bases from J, the gap between germline ends came to 11 bases. The CDR3 covers 14 residues. The CDR3 loop is CASSSPGPNYGYTF. In DNA form, the CDR3 reads TGTGCCAGCAGTTCGCCGGGTCCGAACTATGGCTACACCTTC.

The genes are TRBV4-1 and TRBJ1-5; possible D gene TRBD1, 5 bases. Germline V CDR1 and CDR2: MGHRA, YSYEKL. The V end lost 3 bases, the J end lost 3 bases, and 12 bases lay between the germline ends. CDR3 length equals 15 residues. The CDR3 DNA reads as TGCGCCAGCAGCCACCCCTGGGACCTCAATCAGCCCCAGCATTTT. This gives the protein CASSHPWDLNQPQHF.

This clonotype was counted between two and nine times. The chain joins TRBV7-9 to TRBJ2-7; D perhaps matches TRBD2 (5 bases). The CDR3 runs to 12 residues. Trimming removed 3 bases at V and 7 bases at J, with 10 bases between. Per the germline V gene, CDR1 is SEHNR and CDR2 is FQNEAQ (reference sequence). Written as DNA, the CDR3 is TGTGCCAGCAGCTTCGACGGGAAAGAGCAGTACTTC. It is translated as CASSFDGKEQYF.

V and J are TRBV20-1 and TRBJ1-2; TRBD1 is a possible D gene (6 bases). From germline, CDR1 is DFQATT and CDR2 SNEGSKA (reference sequence). CDR3 length: 14 amino acids. Trimming pared 5 bases from V and 7 bases from J, leaving 20 bases between. The chain's CDR3 is CSALGDTGPCGYTF. Written as DNA, the CDR3 is TGCAGTGCTCTCGGGGATACAGGGCCCTGTGGCTACACCTTC.

The table lists this clonotype with a few counts. The chain combines TRBV2 with TRBJ2-1; no clear D gene. The CDR3 consists of 10 residues. Germline V CDR1 and CDR2: SNHLY, FYNNEI. The ends were cut back, 9 bases at V and 7 bases at J, with 7 bases in the middle. The CDR3 is CASLGNEQFF. The CDR3 DNA reads TGTGCCAGTTTAGGAAATGAGCAGTTCTTC. The full variable domain, rest sourced from reference TRBV2 and TRBJ2-1, is EPEVTQTPSHQVTQMGQEVILRCVPISNHLYFYWYRQILGQKVEFLVSFYNNEISEKSEIFDDQFSVERPDGSNFTLKIRSTKLEDSAMYFCASLGNEQFFGPGTRLTVL.

This clonotype occurred a few times. The V call is TRBV7-9, the J call TRBJ1-2; D is undetermined. CDR3 size: 13 residues. The V end was cut by 1 base, the J end by 4 bases, with 7 bases between. Germline assignment: CDR1 SEHNR and CDR2 FQNEAQ (reference sequence). The CDR3 loop is CASSLVVSYGYTF. The CDR3 nucleotides read TGTGCCAGCAGCTTAGTTGTTAGCTATGGCTACACCTTC.

The chain links TRBV7-9 to TRBJ1-3; D is undetermined. V lost 1 base and J lost 0, with 7 bases in between. This CDR3 has 15 residues. CDR1 and CDR2 (germline): SEHNR, FQNEAQ (reference sequence). CDR3 bases: TGTGCCAGCAGCTTAGGACTCCACTCTGGAAACACCATATATTTT. Translation gives CASSLGLHSGNTIYF.

This clonotype showed up just a few times. CDR3 sequence: CASSLGTGHQFF. CDR3 coding DNA: TGTGCCAGCAGCTTAGGGACGGGGCATCAGTTCTTC. The rearrangement links TRBV11-2 to TRBJ2-1; perhaps D is TRBD1 or TRBD2 (5 bases each). V was shortened by 1 base and J by 13 bases, with 11 bases between the two germline ends. Germline assignment: CDR1 SGHAT and CDR2 FQNNGV. There are 12 residues in the CDR3.

The gene calls are TRBV24-1 and TRBJ1-5; D is perhaps TRBD1 (5 bases). The CDR3 consists of 15 residues. V was cut by 3 bases and J by 2 bases, with 10 bases left in between. CDR1 and CDR2 from the germline V gene are KGHDR and SFDVKD. The CDR3 reads CATSDRGEGNQPQHF. The DNA of the CDR3 is TGTGCCACCAGTGATCGAGGGGAAGGCAATCAGCCCCAGCATTTT.

This clonotype occurred many times. V usage is TRBV27 and J usage is TRBJ2-5; D might be TRBD1 (5 bases). This CDR3 comprises 14 residues. Per the germline V gene, CDR1 is MNHEY and CDR2 is SMNVEV (reference sequence). V was trimmed by 1 base and J by 5 bases, leaving 11 bases between them. CDR3 coding DNA: TGTGCCAGCAGTTTATGGGCAGGGCAGGAGACCCAGTACTTC. Its translation: CASSLWAGQETQYF.

The rearrangement joins TRBV24-1 to TRBJ2-3; D perhaps matches TRBD2 (5 bases). The CDR3 sequence is 15 residues long. Germline V gives CDR1 KGHDR, CDR2 SFDVKD. Trimming removed 2 bases at V and 1 base at J, with 9 bases between. The CDR3 DNA is TGTGCCACCAGTGATTGGAGGTCTGGCACAGATACGCAGTATTTT. Amino acid sequence: CATSDWRSGTDTQYF.

This clonotype was counted a few times. The chain employs TRBV12-3 or TRBV12-4 and TRBJ2-1, with a tentative D call TRBD1 (5 bases). The CDR3 runs to 15 residues. V was clipped by 4 bases and J by 4 bases, with 14 bases between them. CDR3 in DNA: TGTGCCAGCAGTTCCGATATAACAGGTTACAATGAGCAGTTCTTC. Translation gives CASSSDITGYNEQFF.